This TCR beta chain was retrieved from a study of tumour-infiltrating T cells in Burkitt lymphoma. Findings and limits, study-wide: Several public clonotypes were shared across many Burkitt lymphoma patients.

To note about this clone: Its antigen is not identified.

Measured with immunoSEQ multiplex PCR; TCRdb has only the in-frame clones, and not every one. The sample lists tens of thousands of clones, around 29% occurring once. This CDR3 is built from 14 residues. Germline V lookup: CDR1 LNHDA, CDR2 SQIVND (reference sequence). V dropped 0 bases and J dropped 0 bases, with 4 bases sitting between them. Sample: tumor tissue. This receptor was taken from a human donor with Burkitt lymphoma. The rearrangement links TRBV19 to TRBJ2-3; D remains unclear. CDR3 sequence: CASSIDHSTDTQYF. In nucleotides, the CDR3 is TGTGCCAGTAGTATAGACCACAGCACAGATACGCAGTATTTT.